Below are 26 T cell receptor beta chains sequenced from a single sample in a study of identical twins. TCRdb passed the 5' RACE reads through MiXCR, listing each CDR3 protein once. The sample records approximately 700,000 distinct CDR3 sequences, over 15% being singletons. These data were likewise used in another study, on T cells expressing NK-cell markers.

Sequenced sample: PBMCs. The receptors originated from a woman in her late teens or twenties in good health.

The rearrangement uses TRBV29-1 and TRBJ1-1; the D is unclear. There are 13 residues in the CDR3. Between the trimmed V and J ends, which lost 4 bases and 5 bases, there was a span of 14 bases. CDR1 and CDR2 (germline): SQVTM, ANQGSEA. CDR3 bases: TGCAGCGTTGCGAACCGGGAGGCAACTGAAGCTTTCTTT. Protein: CSVANREATEAFF.

This clonotype was counted many times. The gene calls are TRBV6-7 and TRBJ1-5; unclear D gene. TRBV6-7 is an ORF, and what it does is uncertain. The CDR3 covers 18 residues. The V end was cut by 0 bases, the J end by 3 bases, with 18 bases between. CDR3 nucleotide sequence: TGTGCCAGCAGTTACTCTAGTGCGACGAAGGGTAACAATCAGCCCCAGCATTTT. It yields the protein CASSYSSATKGNNQPQHF.

A remark on this clonotype: It is unclear where the CDR3 begins or ends on the DNA, so no DNA is shown, and the CDR3 is as TCRdb lists it. The rearrangement links TRBV12-3 or TRBV12-4 to TRBJ2-1; the table's D call, TRBD2, was not checked against the DNA. The CDR3 is 15 residues long, ends included. The CDR3 protein is CASSSSGTSDNEQFF.

J is TRBJ2-7 and V is TRBV6-5, with 8 bases that match TRBD2. CDR1 is MNHEY, CDR2 SVGAGI, per germline. The CDR3 runs to 17 residues. Trimming removed 2 bases from V and 7 bases from J; junction bases left unmatched: 16. CDR3: CASSYRVAGIHTGEQYF. Written as DNA, the CDR3 is TGTGCCAGCAGTTACAGAGTAGCGGGGATTCATACGGGAGAGCAGTACTTC.

V and J are TRBV27 and TRBJ2-5; D unresolved. Trimming pared 3 bases from V and 0 bases from J, leaving 8 bases between. The CDR3 loop spans 14 amino acids. In germline, CDR1 is MNHEY, CDR2 SMNVEV (reference sequence). Here the CDR3 DNA reads TGTGCCAGCAGTTTCAGTGGCTACCAAGAGACCCAGTACTTC. Translation: CASSFSGYQETQYF.

J is TRBJ2-7 and V is TRBV5-8, with 11 bases that match TRBD2. Germline assignment: CDR1 SGHTS and CDR2 YDEGEE. The V and J ends lost 4 bases and 3 bases, in that order; junction bases with no gene match: 9. The CDR3 has 16 amino acids. The CDR3 loop reads CASSAPIAGGIYEQYF. For the CDR3, the DNA is TGTGCCAGCAGCGCACCTATAGCGGGGGGGATCTACGAGCAGTACTTC.

There are a few counts of this clonotype. This chain connects TRBV7-2 to TRBJ2-5; TRBD1 might be the D (6 bases). The CDR3 spans 15 residues. The V end lost 1 base, the J end lost 4 bases, and 13 bases lay between the germline ends. CDR1 SGHTA and CDR2 FQGNSA come from the germline V gene. The CDR3 region is CASSLGVRRGETQYF. Written as DNA, the CDR3 is TGTGCCAGCAGCTTAGGGGTTCGCAGGGGAGAGACCCAGTACTTC.

There are a few counts of this clonotype. The chain carries TRBV5-1 and TRBJ2-1, with a tentative D call TRBD2 (5 bases). The length of the CDR3 is 15 residues. Germline V gene data show CDR1 as SGHRS and CDR2 as YFSETQ. V was clipped by 0 bases and J by 9 bases, with 16 bases between them. The CDR3 DNA reads TGCGCCAGCAGCTTGGGGGAGCTTGACGAGGGTGAGCAGTTCTTC. Protein sequence: CASSLGELDEGEQFF.

The chain has TRBV10-3 and TRBJ1-2; D uncertain. Germline V gives CDR1 ENHRY, CDR2 SYGVKD. Trimming cost V 11 bases and J 6 bases, with 19 bases left between them. The CDR3 totals 13 residues. The CDR3 protein is CAGDSGPGHGYTF. CDR3 nucleotide sequence: TGTGCCGGAGACTCGGGCCCTGGCCATGGCTACACCTTC.

The chain links TRBV7-9 to TRBJ1-6; 9 positions match TRBD1. Unmatched junction bases numbered 4, after V lost 5 bases and J lost 8 bases. The CDR3 consists of 14 residues. Germline lookup yields CDR1 SEHNR and CDR2 FQNEAQ (reference sequence). CDR3 region: CASSRDREDSPLHF. CDR3 nucleotide sequence: TGTGCCAGCAGCCGGGACAGGGAAGATTCACCCCTCCACTTT.

The gene calls are TRBV18 and TRBJ2-1, with D perhaps TRBD2 (6 bases). Trimming took 4 bases from V and 0 from J, leaving 16 bases between them. CDR3 length equals 17 residues. Germline values: CDR1 KGHSH, CDR2 LQKENI. The CDR3 loop is CASSLGKGGLSYNEQFF. Written as DNA, the CDR3 is TGTGCCAGCTCACTCGGTAAGGGAGGTCTCTCCTACAATGAGCAGTTCTTC.

The rearrangement joins TRBV7-8 to TRBJ1-5; TRBD1 aligns across 7 bases. The V segment lost 6 bases and the J segment 5 bases; nucleotides outside the gene matches: 7. Looked up from germline, CDR1 is SGHVS and CDR2 is FQNEAQ. This CDR3 has 14 amino acids. The CDR3 loop is CASRMRGPHQPQHF. CDR3 nucleotides: TGTGCCAGCAGAATGAGGGGGCCGCATCAGCCCCAGCATTTT.

The chain has TRBV6-2 or TRBV6-3 and TRBJ2-3; D might be TRBD1 (5 bases). From germline, CDR1 is MNHEY and CDR2 SVGEGT. This CDR3 has 17 amino acids. V was cut by 2 bases and J by 6 bases, with 21 bases left in between. The CDR3 loop is CASSYQRGQYPRDTQYF. For the CDR3, the DNA is TGTGCCAGCAGTTACCAAAGGGGCCAATACCCAAGGGATACGCAGTATTTT.

This clonotype was observed many times. The CDR3 nucleotides read TGTGCCAGCAGTAGGGACAGCACCGGGGAGCTGTTTTTT. It specifies CASSRDSTGELFF. V gene TRBV6-4 combines with J gene TRBJ2-2; 7 bases map to TRBD1. V dropped 5 bases and J dropped 4; count of bases not matched to a gene: 1. The CDR3 is 13 amino acids. Per the germline V gene, CDR1 is MRHNA and CDR2 is SNTAGT.

This chain uses TRBV20-1 with TRBJ2-3, with D uncertain. Trimming stripped 6 bases from V and 0 bases from J, with 13 bases between. Germline lookup yields CDR1 DFQATT and CDR2 SNEGSKA (reference sequence). The CDR3 length is 14 residues. The CDR3: CSAQRSASTDTQYF. CDR3 nucleotide sequence: TGCAGTGCACAAAGGTCCGCTAGCACAGATACGCAGTATTTT.

This chain connects TRBV19 to TRBJ2-7; 14 bases are a match to TRBD2. The ends lost 4 bases at V and 5 bases at J; junction bases unmatched: 7. Germline V lookup: CDR1 LNHDA, CDR2 SQIVND (reference sequence). This CDR3 comprises 16 residues. CDR3 sequence reads: CASSTRGTSGSDEQYF. CDR3 nucleotide sequence: TGTGCCAGTAGTACTCGCGGGACTAGCGGGAGTGACGAGCAGTACTTC.

The genes are TRBV12-3 or TRBV12-4 and TRBJ2-2; D unclear. Deletions cut 6 bases from V and 2 bases from J, with 7 bases between. This CDR3 has 13 residues. The CDR3 DNA reads TGTGCCAGCAGCACCGGAAACACCGGGGAGCTGTTTTTT. Translation gives CASSTGNTGELFF.

This clonotype was counted only a few times. This chain links TRBV20-1 with TRBJ2-1; no clear D gene. CDR3 size: 15 residues. The ends were cut back, 3 bases at V and 4 bases at J, with 16 bases in the middle. Germline CDR1 is DFQATT and CDR2 is SNEGSKA (reference sequence). The CDR3 nucleotides read TGCAGTGCTAGCCACCGACGAGATCTGTACAATGAGCAGTTCTTC. This codes for CSASHRRDLYNEQFF.

In its sample, this clonotype was seen a few times. The chain couples TRBV12-3 or TRBV12-4 to TRBJ1-6; the match to TRBD1 covers 10 bases. The V segment lost 6 bases and the J segment 2 bases; nucleotides outside the gene matches: 1. The CDR3 has 15 residues. The CDR3 DNA sequence: TGTGCCAGCAGGACAGGGGGCGCCTATAATTCACCCCTCCACTTT. This encodes CASRTGGAYNSPLHF.

This clonotype was seen a few times. The CDR3, as DNA: TGTGCCAGCAGTGGTTTAATGGGTCCCTTAGGGGCTTTCTTT. It yields the protein CASSGLMGPLGAFF. The chain has TRBV2 and TRBJ1-1; D not certain. CDR3 size: 14 residues. Germline V CDR1 and CDR2: SNHLY, FYNNEI. V was shortened by 4 bases and J by 11 bases, with 20 bases between the two germline ends.

This clonotype came up a few times. The rearrangement links TRBV7-9 to TRBJ2-1; TRBD1 is a possible D gene (6 bases). The CDR3 runs to 15 residues. V was clipped by 5 bases and J by 6 bases, with 17 bases between them. Germline V gene data show CDR1 as SEHNR and CDR2 as FQNEAQ (reference sequence). CDR3 region: CASSTRDTIVNEQFF. The DNA of the CDR3 is TGTGCCAGCAGCACCCGGGACACGATAGTCAATGAGCAGTTCTTC.

This clonotype was detected a few times. The rearrangement uses TRBV12-3 or TRBV12-4 and TRBJ2-5; D unresolved. V was shortened by 6 bases and J by 5 bases, with 10 bases between the two germline ends. This CDR3 is built from 12 residues. CDR3 loop: CASRAVRETQYF. As DNA, the CDR3 is TGTGCCAGCAGGGCGGTACGGGAGACCCAGTACTTC.

This clonotype has ten or more counts. The gene calls are TRBV20-1 and TRBJ2-1, with 12 bases matching TRBD2. J lost 6 bases, V lost 2 bases, and 8 bases had no gene match. CDR3 size: 16 residues. Germline V gene lookup returns CDR1 DFQATT and CDR2 SNEGSKA (reference sequence). CDR3 sequence: CSARTSGRRELNEQFF. The DNA of the CDR3 is TGCAGTGCTAGAACTAGCGGGAGGCGGGAGCTCAATGAGCAGTTCTTC.

This clonotype was found a few times. The V call is TRBV20-1, the J call TRBJ2-7, with 9 positions matching TRBD2. Germline CDR1 is DFQATT and CDR2 is SNEGSKA (reference sequence). With 4 bases clipped from V and 5 bases from J, the junction kept 12 bases outside the gene matches. The CDR3 runs 15 residues. The CDR3 region is CSAKASGNFPHEQYF. The CDR3 region has the DNA TGCAGTGCTAAGGCTAGCGGGAATTTCCCTCACGAGCAGTACTTC.

This sequence joins TRBV6-1 and TRBJ1-5; tentatively, D is TRBD1 (6 bases). The germline gives CDR1 MNHNS, CDR2 SASEGT. The CDR3 is 13 amino acids. Trimming stripped 8 bases from V and 4 bases from J, with 12 bases between. The CDR3 here is CASQGSLNQPQHF. In DNA form, the CDR3 reads TGTGCCAGCCAGGGGAGTTTGAATCAGCCCCAGCATTTT.

This clonotype was detected only a few times. The chain combines TRBV6-1 with TRBJ2-7, with D possibly TRBD1 on 6 matching bases. CDR1 and CDR2 (germline): MNHNS, SASEGT. CDR3 size: 15 residues. V was pared by 2 bases and J by 0 bases, with 11 bases between. CDR3 bases: TGTGCCAGCAGTGAATTAGGACAGAACTCCTACGAGCAGTACTTC. Translation: CASSELGQNSYEQYF.